The next 10 T cell receptor beta chains were all read from a single sample in a study of cytomegalovirus exposure and HLA in healthy donors. Clones were read by immunoSEQ multiplex PCR, and TCRdb kept only the in-frame ones, dropping some. Among 250,000 to 350,000 clones listed, about 85% were seen once. Sequencing input: PBMCs. Receptors originate from a woman aged 25 to 39 in good health and CMV-seropositive.

The DNA for the CDR3 is TGTGCCAGCAGCCAAGAGTCGGGGATAGAGACCCAGTACTTC. Its protein product is CASSQESGIETQYF. The rearrangement joins TRBV4-2 to TRBJ2-5, with TRBD2 as a possible D gene (5 bases). Looked up from germline, CDR1 is LGHNA and CDR2 is YNFKEQ. The CDR3 consists of 14 residues. Trimming removed 0 bases at V and 4 bases at J, with 9 bases between.

The chain carries TRBV27 and TRBJ2-2; maybe TRBD1 (6 bases). Germline V gives CDR1 MNHEY, CDR2 SMNVEV (reference sequence). V was trimmed by 3 bases and J by 3 bases, leaving 14 bases between them. The CDR3 extends over 16 amino acids. This CDR3 reads CASSFKDRTYTGELFF. CDR3 sequence (DNA): TGTGCCAGCAGTTTCAAGGACAGAACTTACACCGGGGAGCTGTTTTTT.

This rearrangement joins TRBV7-2 to TRBJ2-5; 9 nucleotides match TRBD2. Germline V CDR1 and CDR2: SGHTA, FQGNSA. The CDR3 loop spans 15 amino acids. Unmatched junction bases numbered 11, after V lost 5 bases and J lost 7 bases. The CDR3 here is CASSPTSAGGRTQYF. The CDR3 DNA follows: TGTGCCAGCAGCCCTACGTCGGCGGGGGGGAGGACCCAGTACTTC. Looking up the rest from reference TRBV7-2 and TRBJ2-5 gives the full variable domain: GAGVSQSPSNKVTEKGKDVELRCDPISGHTALYWYRQSLGQGLEFLIYFQGNSAPDKSGLPSDRFSAERTGGSVSTLTIQRTQQEDSAVYLCASSPTSAGGRTQYFGPGTRLLVL.

The chain links TRBV7-2 to TRBJ2-7; TRBD1 matches at 9 bases. Germline CDR1 SGHTA, CDR2 FQGNSA. V was pared by 6 bases and J by 2 bases, with 17 bases of the junction left unmatched. This CDR3 contains 18 residues. CDR3 region: CASRLEYQRGDRAYEQYF. CDR3 DNA: TGTGCCAGCAGACTAGAGTACCAACGCGGGGACAGGGCCTACGAGCAGTACTTC. The entire variable domain, with the rest obtained from reference TRBV7-2 and TRBJ2-7, is as follows: GAGVSQSPSNKVTEKGKDVELRCDPISGHTALYWYRQSLGQGLEFLIYFQGNSAPDKSGLPSDRFSAERTGGSVSTLTIQRTQQEDSAVYLCASRLEYQRGDRAYEQYFGPGTRLTVT.

The chain employs TRBV4-3 and TRBJ2-1, with 15 positions matching TRBD2. Germline V CDR1 and CDR2: LGHNA, YSLEER. Trimming removed 3 bases from V and 5 bases from J; junction bases left unmatched: 5. The CDR3 runs to 17 residues. The CDR3: CASSQGLAGGLNNEQFF. The CDR3 DNA is TGCGCCAGCAGCCAGGGACTAGCGGGGGGACTGAACAATGAGCAGTTCTTC.

This clone appeared a single time. The V and J genes are TRBV6-5 and TRBJ1-2; D not certain. CDR3 length equals 14 residues. Germline V gene data show CDR1 as MNHEY and CDR2 as SVGAGI. The V end was cut by 6 bases, the J end by 2 bases, with 13 bases between. DNA for the CDR3: TGTGCCAGCAGAAGACAAGGTTTGAACTATGGCTACACCTTC. This codes for CASRRQGLNYGYTF.

The chain uses TRBV6-5 and TRBJ2-2, with unresolved D. There are 12 residues in the CDR3. Trimming cost V 6 bases and J 6 bases, with 8 bases left between them. The V gene's germline CDR1 is MNHEY and CDR2 SVGAGI. CDR3 in amino acids: CASSRTSGELFF. The CDR3 DNA follows: TGTGCCAGCAGCCGGACCTCCGGGGAGCTGTTTTTT.

The J gene is TRBJ1-1, the V gene TRBV29-1, with D possibly being TRBD1 (5 bases). From germline, CDR1 is SQVTM and CDR2 ANQGSEA. This CDR3 comprises 13 residues. V lost 1 base and J 3 bases, leaving 9 bases between the germline ends. For the CDR3, the DNA is TGCAGCGTTGAAGTGGGGGGAGACACTGAAGCTTTCTTT. As protein: CSVEVGGDTEAFF.

The CDR3 DNA reads TGTGCCAGCAGCGAGGGGGCGTATGAGCAGTTCTTC. Protein sequence: CASSEGAYEQFF. The J gene is TRBJ2-1, the V gene TRBV5-6; TRBD1 matches 7 bases. The germline CDR1 and CDR2 sequences are SGHDT and YYEEEE. The CDR3 runs 12 residues. Trimming removed 4 bases from V and 8 bases from J; junction bases left unmatched: 3.

Only a few counts were recorded for this clone. The chain recombines TRBV18 with TRBJ2-1, with 9 bases identical to TRBD2. The ends lost 5 bases at V and 6 bases at J; junction bases unmatched: 8. The CDR3 contains 15 residues. Germline assignment: CDR1 KGHSH and CDR2 LQKENI. CDR3 protein: CASSGLAGRINEQFF. The CDR3 bases are TGTGCCAGCTCAGGGCTAGCGGGGCGGATCAATGAGCAGTTCTTC.